This T cell receptor (beta chain) was recovered during a study of blood T cells in healthy people across ages. Study findings and constraints: Diversity estimates drawn from one million T cells were deemed underestimates. PBMC samples, being unsorted, prevented any conclusive comparison of naive and antigen-experienced cells. Both higher diversity and more naive CD4+ cells marked long-lived donors when set against aged donors.

Trimming took 0 bases from V and 2 from J; bases not matched to a gene: 10. The germline CDR1 and CDR2 sequences are MNHEY and SVGAGI. The CDR3 sequence is 20 residues long. This clonotype was recorded a few times. The antigen is not known. A second PCR of about 7 to 12 cycles used a sample-barcoded 5' primer and a J-beta primer mix. With 12 random nucleotides, a template-switch adaptor tagged each individual cDNA molecule. TCRdb recomputed calls from the 5' RACE reads with MiXCR, one row per CDR3 protein. The table lists hundreds of thousands of distinct CDR3 sequences, roughly 21% of them singletons.

The sample was blood. This chain uses TRBV6-5 with TRBJ2-6, with 10 bases fitting TRBD2. The clonotype comes from a man aged 65-85 years in good health. CDR3 bases: TGTGCCAGCAGTTACTCCCTCCCTAGCGGGAGTCAGGCTGGGGCCAACGTCCTGACTTTC. The encoded protein is CASSYSLPSGSQAGANVLTF.